The T cell receptor beta chain described here comes from a study of T cell repertoires in cytomegalovirus infection. Study as a whole: Public TCR beta signatures provided an indication of both CMV infection and a matching HLA type.

V was pared by 5 bases and J by 8 bases, with 9 bases between. This CDR3 has 11 residues. As to this clonotype: What it binds is unknown.

TCRdb called the reads again in MiXCR, with one record for every CDR3 protein. The repertoire consists of approximately 89,000 distinct CDR3 sequences, with approximately 30% occurring once and the leading ten covering approximately 71%. The sample was CD8+ T cells from cultured PBMCs, taken from culture after CMV antigen stimulation. The TCR was taken from a human donor in good health (CMV status not recorded). Some clones in this sample may be carry-over from other donors' samples. This chain links TRBV12-3 or TRBV12-4 with TRBJ1-2; D possibly corresponds to TRBD1 (5 bases). For the CDR3, the DNA is TGTGCCAGCAGTCCGGGGGTAGGCTACACCTTC. Its translation is CASSPGVGYTF.